The entry below gives a single T cell receptor beta chain sequence along with its context. This sample stems from a study of blood T cell repertoires in COVID-19. V was clipped by 3 bases and J by 4 bases, with 10 bases between them. The CDR3 loop spans 14 amino acids. Germline V gene lookup returns CDR1 SNHLY and CDR2 FYNNEI. Some clones are missing from TCRdb's copy, which holds only in-frame ones; the method was immunoSEQ multiplex PCR. Of under 200,000 clones listed, around 86% were seen once; the top ten hold 4.5% to 7%. Participants came from some 23 US areas, aged about 18 to 89 years. The receptor was derived from a man aged 35-49 years with acute COVID-19. Sequenced sample: PBMCs or T cells enriched from blood (not recorded which). The chain employs TRBV2 and TRBJ1-5, with D maybe TRBD1 (6 bases). The CDR3 sequence: CASSDLQGNQPQHF. The DNA of the CDR3 is TGTGCCAGCAGTGACTTACAGGGTAATCAGCCCCAGCATTTT.